These 25 T cell receptor beta chains came from one sample sequenced in a study of blood T cell repertoires in COVID-19. Sequenced by immunoSEQ multiplex PCR; TCRdb stores in-frame clones only, minus some. The profile shows approximately 170,000 clones, approximately 80% of them singletons. The sample taken for sequencing was peripheral blood. These TCRs come from a woman in her forties or fifties with acute or convalescent COVID-19.

The V call is TRBV6-5, the J call TRBJ2-7; 10 bases are a match to TRBD2. V gave up 6 bases and J gave up 1 base; unmatched junction bases: 3. Germline CDR1 is MNHEY and CDR2 is SVGAGI. CDR3 size: 14 residues. The CDR3 DNA is TGTGCCAGCAGCTTGACTAGCGGGTCCTACGAGCAGTACTTC. Encoded protein: CASSLTSGSYEQYF.

The chain employs TRBV28 and TRBJ2-3; 10 bases are shared with TRBD2. Germline-derived CDR1 and CDR2 are MDHEN and SYDVKM. V shed 7 bases and J 2 bases; nucleotides not matched to a gene: 3. There are 14 residues in the CDR3. In DNA form, the CDR3 reads TGTGCCAGCACTAGCGGGAGACCCACAGATACGCAGTATTTT. Residues: CASTSGRPTDTQYF.

This chain links TRBV6-2 or TRBV6-3 with TRBJ1-5, with TRBD1 as a possible D gene (6 bases). The V gene's germline CDR1 is MNHEY and CDR2 SVGEGT. V lost 5 bases and J 4 bases, leaving 15 bases between the germline ends. There are 15 residues in the CDR3. The CDR3 protein is CASSGGQFPNQPQHF. The DNA of the CDR3 is TGTGCCAGCAGTGGCGGACAGTTCCCGAATCAGCCCCAGCATTTT.

The genes are TRBV19 and TRBJ1-5; D perhaps matches TRBD1 (5 bases). V shed 6 bases and J shed 3 bases, with 15 bases lying between them. Looked up from germline, CDR1 is LNHDA and CDR2 is SQIVND (reference sequence). This CDR3 spans 15 amino acids. The CDR3 region is CASSQGRAYNQPQHF. CDR3 DNA sequence: TGTGCCAGTAGCCAGGGAAGAGCTTACAATCAGCCCCAGCATTTT.

This clone was counted once. The chain joins TRBV6-2 or TRBV6-3 to TRBJ2-7; 12 positions match TRBD2. V shed 5 bases, J shed 4 bases, and the junction held 6 bases outside the gene matches. Germline lookup yields CDR1 MNHEY and CDR2 SVGEGT. The CDR3 runs 15 residues. The CDR3 loop reads CASSLLAGGQYEQYF. In DNA, the CDR3 is TGTGCCAGCAGTCTACTAGCGGGGGGACAATACGAGCAGTACTTC.

For the CDR3, the DNA is TGTGCCAGTAGTACCAAAAATACCGGGGAGAAAGATACGCAGTATTTT. This translates into CASSTKNTGEKDTQYF. This sequence joins TRBV19 and TRBJ2-3; D is perhaps TRBD2 (5 bases). Per the germline V gene, CDR1 is LNHDA and CDR2 is SQIVND (reference sequence). V was shortened by 4 bases and J by 5 bases, with 19 bases between the two germline ends. The CDR3 has 16 residues.

V gene TRBV3-1 (or the pseudogene TRBV3-2) combines with J gene TRBJ2-1, with TRBD2 matching 9 bases. V lost 0 bases, J lost 4 bases, and 7 bases stayed unmatched. This CDR3 is built from 17 residues. The V gene's germline CDR1 is LGHDT and CDR2 YNNKEL (reference sequence). The CDR3 spells CASSQDWAGGKYNEQFF. CDR3 DNA sequence: TGTGCCAGCAGCCAAGACTGGGCGGGGGGGAAATACAATGAGCAGTTCTTC.

V gene TRBV28 combines with J gene TRBJ2-7; TRBD1 is a possible D gene (5 bases). CDR1 MDHEN and CDR2 SYDVKM come from the germline V gene. Trimming removed 4 bases at V and 9 bases at J, with 25 bases between. The CDR3 sequence is 16 residues long. In nucleotides, the CDR3 is TGTGCCAGCAGTTCCCTTCTGGTCAGGGTAAAATTCGGGCAGTACTTC. It encodes CASSSLLVRVKFGQYF.

This sequence joins TRBV7-2 and TRBJ2-7; 8 bases are a match to TRBD2. CDR3 length equals 14 residues. Germline lookup yields CDR1 SGHTA and CDR2 FQGNSA. J lost 2 bases, V lost 5 bases, and 5 bases had no gene match. The CDR3 loop is CASSQLAVTYEQYF. CDR3 in DNA: TGTGCCAGCAGCCAACTAGCGGTTACCTACGAGCAGTACTTC.

This rearrangement joins TRBV18 to TRBJ1-3; weak D call: TRBD1 (6 bases). The CDR3 sequence is 14 residues long. The germline V and J ends were trimmed by 6 bases and 2 bases, with 11 bases remaining between them. Germline-derived CDR1 and CDR2 are KGHSH and LQKENI. The CDR3 here is CASSGGQTGNTIYF. In DNA, the CDR3 is TGTGCCAGCTCCGGCGGACAGACTGGAAACACCATATATTTT.

V is TRBV7-8 and J is TRBJ1-1; 7 positions agree with TRBD1. Germline values: CDR1 SGHVS, CDR2 FQNEAQ. Trimming removed 6 bases from V and 2 bases from J; junction bases left unmatched: 3. The CDR3 contains 13 residues. The CDR3 spells CASRRQGNTEAFF. The CDR3 coding sequence is TGTGCCAGCAGACGACAGGGAAACACTGAAGCTTTCTTT.

This clone was seen a few times. The chain carries TRBV28 and TRBJ1-6, with a tentative D call TRBD1 (6 bases). The germline V gene has CDR1 MDHEN and CDR2 SYDVKM. The CDR3 sequence is 14 residues long. The V and J ends lost 3 bases and 7 bases respectively, with 10 bases between them. For the CDR3, the DNA is TGTGCCAGCAGTTTTAGACAGGTGAATTCACCCCTCCACTTT. Its translation is CASSFRQVNSPLHF.

CDR3 nucleotide sequence: TGTGCCAGCAGTTTCAAACGGGGAAAACTGTTTTTT. Its protein product is CASSFKRGKLFF. The V and J genes are TRBV12-3 or TRBV12-4 and TRBJ1-4; no clear D gene. Trimming took 3 bases from V and 10 from J, leaving 9 bases between them. The CDR3 covers 12 residues.

This clone was detected many times. This rearrangement joins TRBV5-1 to TRBJ1-4, with D uncertain. V was trimmed by 2 bases and J by 3 bases, leaving 5 bases between them. This CDR3 has 13 amino acids. The V gene's germline CDR1 is SGHRS and CDR2 YFSETQ. CDR3 nucleotides: TGCGCCAGCAGCTTCGGGGCTAATGAAAAACTGTTTTTT. Its translation is CASSFGANEKLFF.

CDR3: CASAASGADTQYF. Here the CDR3 DNA reads TGTGCTAGTGCCGCATCAGGGGCAGATACGCAGTATTTT. The chain combines TRBV12-5 with TRBJ2-3; TRBD1 is a possible D gene (6 bases). The CDR3 covers 13 residues. Trimming stripped 7 bases from V and 4 bases from J, with 12 bases between. Germline loops: CDR1 LGHNT, CDR2 FRNRAP.

The chain couples TRBV25-1 to TRBJ2-1, with a tentative D call TRBD2 (5 bases). The CDR3 is made up of 14 amino acids. Germline loops: CDR1 MGHDK, CDR2 SYGVNS. V shed 6 bases and J shed 2 bases, with 11 bases lying between them. The CDR3 coding sequence is TGTGCCAGCAGCGGACTCCGTCCCTACAATGAGCAGTTCTTC. Its translation is CASSGLRPYNEQFF.

V is TRBV2 and J is TRBJ1-6; 9 nucleotides match TRBD1. Germline loops: CDR1 SNHLY, CDR2 FYNNEI. The CDR3 runs to 14 residues. V trimming: 5 bases; J trimming: 10 bases; junction bases outside the gene matches: 6. The CDR3 bases are TGTGCCAGCAGTTCGGACAGGGGAAGGTCACCCCTCCACTTT. Translation gives CASSSDRGRSPLHF.

The chain recombines TRBV2 with TRBJ1-6; 9 bases align to TRBD1. V gave up 11 bases and J gave up 5 bases; unmatched junction bases: 10. Germline V lookup: CDR1 SNHLY, CDR2 FYNNEI. The CDR3 has 15 amino acids. Here the CDR3 DNA reads TGTGCCGGGTTACAGGGGGCAAGGAATAATTCACCCCTCCACTTT. It encodes CAGLQGARNNSPLHF.

CDR3 DNA: TGTGCCAGCAGCGGAGTGACAGGGGCTAATGAAAAACTGTTTTTT. Its translation is CASSGVTGANEKLFF. The chain combines TRBV2 with TRBJ1-4; 8 bases agree with TRBD1. Germline V lookup: CDR1 SNHLY, CDR2 FYNNEI. There are 15 residues in the CDR3. V gave up 6 bases and J gave up 3 bases; unmatched junction bases: 6.

This clone came up a few times. The CDR3: CASSLGREQFF. Written as DNA, the CDR3 is TGTGCCAGCAGCCTGGGCCGGGAGCAGTTCTTC. The rearrangement uses TRBV3-1 (or the pseudogene TRBV3-2) and TRBJ2-1; D is undetermined. V shed 4 bases and J shed 10 bases, with 8 bases lying between them. This CDR3 comprises 11 residues. Per germline, CDR1 LGHDT and CDR2 YNNKEL (reference sequence).

The V call is TRBV6-5, the J call TRBJ2-7; TRBD1 matches at 10 bases. The CDR3 has 15 residues. The ends lost 5 bases at V and 6 bases at J; junction bases unmatched: 10. Germline-derived CDR1 and CDR2 are MNHEY and SVGAGI. In DNA form, the CDR3 reads TGTGCCAGCAGTCGACCGGGACAGGGGTTCTTCGAGCAGTACTTC. It yields the protein CASSRPGQGFFEQYF.

The V call is TRBV11-2, the J call TRBJ2-1, with TRBD2 identical over 7 bases. Germline V gene sequence: CDR1 SGHAT, CDR2 FQNNGV. Losses at the gene ends were 3 bases for V and 6 bases for J; bases not matched to a gene: 5. This CDR3 is built from 14 residues. Written as DNA, the CDR3 is TGTGCCAGCAGCTTCGGACTAGAGATCAATGAGCAGTTCTTC. This gives the protein CASSFGLEINEQFF. The full variable domain, in which reference TRBV11-2 and TRBJ2-1 provide the parts outside the CDR3, is EAGVAQSPRYKIIEKRQSVAFWCNPISGHATLYWYQQILGQGPKLLIQFQNNGVVDDSQLPKDRFSAERLKGVDSTLKIQPAKLEDSAVYLCASSFGLEINEQFFGPGTRLTVL.

The count of this clone is one. The rearrangement uses TRBV6-5 and TRBJ2-1, with D tentatively TRBD1 (6 bases). V lost 6 bases to trimming and J lost 4 bases, with 16 bases between them. The V gene's germline CDR1 is MNHEY and CDR2 SVGAGI. This CDR3 contains 15 residues. CDR3 in DNA: TGTGCCAGCAGCCCCGGGACACCGGGGTACAATGAGCAGTTCTTC. This translates into CASSPGTPGYNEQFF.

This sequence joins TRBV30 and TRBJ2-7; the match to TRBD2 covers 11 bases. J lost 5 bases, V lost 5 bases, and 8 bases had no gene match. This CDR3 spans 14 amino acids. In germline, CDR1 is GTSNPN, CDR2 SVGIG (reference sequence). CDR3 protein: CAWGTSGGVHEQYF. The CDR3 DNA reads TGTGCCTGGGGTACTAGCGGGGGTGTCCACGAGCAGTACTTC.

V gene TRBV7-9 combines with J gene TRBJ1-1; TRBD1 might be the D (5 bases). CDR1 and CDR2 from the germline V gene are SEHNR and FQNEAQ (reference sequence). V was pared by 8 bases and J by 0 bases, with 10 bases between. The length of the CDR3 is 13 residues. In nucleotides, the CDR3 is TGTGCCAGCGCTGGGGGGGTGAACACTGAAGCTTTCTTT. As protein: CASAGGVNTEAFF. Drawing the rest from reference TRBV7-9 and TRBJ1-1, the complete variable domain is DTGVSQNPRHKITKRGQNVTFRCDPISEHNRLYWYRQTLGQGPEFLTYFQNEAQLEKSRLLSDRFSAERPKGSFSTLEIQRTEQGDSAMYLCASAGGVNTEAFFGQGTRLTVV.